This T cell receptor beta chain was recovered during a study of beta chain features in type 1 diabetes. Points from the study as a whole: Patients and controls would share equally any PCR tilt toward shorter templates. Compared to healthy donors, patients appeared to have naive, central memory and Treg TCRB repertoires that were more alike. Significant though moderate, a shortening of TCRB CDR3s appeared in all four CD4+ subsets of Type 1 diabetes patients. The question left open here concerned HLA type influencing TCRB rearrangement.

Every bit of the isolated RNA underwent reverse transcription, so sequencing read expressed TCRB transcripts. Here immunoSEQ multiplex PCR was the method, and the copy in TCRdb shows in-frame clones only, minus some. This sample has roughly 400,000 clones, with roughly 15% found just once. V dropped 5 bases and J dropped 5 bases, with 12 bases sitting between them. Germline V lookup: CDR1 SGHDN, CDR2 FVKESK. The CDR3 covers 13 residues. As regards this clone: Its cognate antigen is unknown.

The sequence came from a woman under 30 in good health. The chain combines TRBV14 with TRBJ2-5, with D possibly matching TRBD1 (6 bases). The sample comprised naive CD4+ T cells from blood. The CDR3 reads CASSRGLDETQYF. Written as DNA, the CDR3 is TGTGCCAGCAGCAGGGGGTTAGACGAGACCCAGTACTTC. Drawing the rest from reference TRBV14 and TRBJ2-5, the complete variable domain is EAGVTQFPSHSVIEKGQTVTLRCDPISGHDNLYWYRRVMGKEIKFLLHFVKESKQDESGMPNNRFLAERTGGTYSTLKVQPAELEDSGVYFCASSRGLDETQYFGPGTRLLVL.